This entry describes one T cell receptor (beta chain). This clonotype showed up many times. Its antigen is still unknown. Base quality data are lacking; no much larger clone is found one base away. The data were obtained in a study of T-cell memory formation after mild COVID-19 (dated by TCRdb to 2020 to 2022). For the study in its entirety: TCR sequence clusters from the two donors were found to be largely donor specific. In a couple of donors, T-cell clones that expanded and contracted after mild COVID-19 were tracked by sequencing TCRalpha and TCRbeta repertoires over time. Two young, previously healthy adult volunteers made up the cohort, one male and one female.

On the study overall, not on this receptor specifically: SARS-CoV-2 specificity of the second-wave clones peaking on day 37 was not confirmed. The study included only a couple of mild cases, and larger cohorts that include severe cases with pre-infection samples were judged to be necessary. Contracting CD4+ clones appeared mostly in the CM and EM memory subsets, whereas CD8+ clones were enriched in EMRA. Clones that contracted from day 15 to 85 showed balanced CD4/CD8 phenotypes, whereas a second wave of clones that expanded from day 15 to 37 leaned towards CD4+. Some responding clones were detected in pre-infection memory, which suggested that pre-existing cross-reactive memory T cells had joined the SARS-CoV-2 response.

From cysteine to phenylalanine, the CDR3 is 11 amino acids long. Kept here is only the CDR3 DNA, which spans 33 bases and is read in frame from base 1. V gives up 6 bases and J gives up 7 bases, and the segment between their germline ends measures 10 bases. Sequencing relied on an Illumina NovaSeq 6000. TCRalpha and TCRbeta cDNA libraries were built by 5'RACE with constant-segment primers, adding sample barcodes and unique molecular identifiers. Trizol reagent was used to extract RNA from every sample. Libraries were amplified in two PCR steps, with a second sample barcode and Illumina TruSeq adapters added in the second step. Sequencing of the libraries was done on an Illumina NovaSeq, producing 2 x 150 bp paired-end reads. Per the authors' processing: Demultiplexing of reads and collapsing into UMI-guided consensus sequences were performed with migec v1.2.7. Using mixcr v2.1.11, UMI consensuses were aligned to TRA and TRB V and J templates and then assembled into clonotypes. Expanded or contracted clonotypes were those called significant by both edgeR and NoisET, with noise models trained on biological replicates. For edgeR calls, the cutoffs were a false discovery rate-adjusted p below 0.01 and a log2 fold-change threshold of 1. PCA with hierarchical clustering of max-normalized trajectories of the 1000 most abundant clonotypes was used as exploratory dynamics analysis. Each responding clone was given a CD4 or CD8 phenotype based on the CD4+ and CD8+ repertoires, which had been sequenced separately. Using fastp at Q25 and MiXCR, TCRdb reprocessed the public reads and kept productive beta chains. Here each entry gathers all rows of one CDR3 protein and keeps the most common genes and DNA. V and J calls and clone size were set by TCRdb, not the authors. Present in this sample are around 370,000 distinct CDR3 sequences, 20% to 25% of which were seen just once. The ten largest make up around 13% of the sample.

Ficoll-Paque density gradient centrifugation was used to isolate PBMCs. This chain joins TRBV12-3 or TRBV12-4 to TRBJ2-7; perhaps TRBD2 is the D gene, with 5 bases matching. The sample was PBMCs or a T cell subset sorted from them (not recorded which). This receptor was obtained from an adult woman who had mild COVID-19 (a few samples of this study predate the infection). The sample titles of this study are shuffled in the database, so cell type and time point are left out; the donor was told from shared clones. The DNA reads TGTGCCAGCAGCGAGACGGGGGAGCAGTACTTC. It encodes CASSETGEQYF.